What follows are 18 T cell receptor beta chains derived from one specimen sequenced in a study of cytomegalovirus exposure and HLA in healthy donors. Both 60 Vbeta primers and 13 Jbeta primers went into the PCR. Clones were sequenced by immunoSEQ multiplex PCR, and TCRdb holds only the in-frame ones, with some missing. Of fewer than 140,000 clones listed, just over 70% are singletons. Sequenced: PBMCs. The receptors were sampled from a boy between 10 and 17 years old in good health and CMV-seronegative.

The gene calls are TRBV2 and TRBJ1-2; D is undetermined. Looked up from germline, CDR1 is SNHLY and CDR2 is FYNNEI. This CDR3 region has 13 residues. V lost 3 bases to trimming and J lost 5 bases, with 10 bases between them. The CDR3 region is CASSEGGKYGYTF. CDR3 in DNA: TGTGCCAGCAGTGAGGGAGGGAAGTATGGCTACACCTTC.

The J gene is TRBJ1-4, the V gene TRBV9; D ambiguous. The length of the CDR3 is 13 residues. V lost 0 bases, J lost 6 bases, and 6 bases lay in between. CDR1 is SGDLS, CDR2 YYNGEE, per germline. The CDR3 spells CASSVVADEKLFF. The CDR3 nucleotides are TGTGCCAGCAGCGTAGTGGCAGATGAAAAACTGTTTTTT.

The rearrangement joins TRBV20-1 to TRBJ2-5; D remains ambiguous. Per germline, CDR1 DFQATT and CDR2 SNEGSKA (reference sequence). Trimming removed 1 base from V and 2 bases from J, with 2 bases in between. This CDR3 spans 11 amino acids. The CDR3 DNA is TGCAGTGCTAGAGTACAAGAGACCCAGTACTTC. The encoded protein is CSARVQETQYF.

This chain joins TRBV29-1 and TRBJ2-1; 7 nucleotides agree with TRBD1. Per germline, CDR1 SQVTM and CDR2 ANQGSEA. V gave up 3 bases and J gave up 3 bases; unmatched junction bases: 2. The CDR3 covers 13 residues. The CDR3 region has the DNA TGCAGCGTTGACGCAGGGGGCTACAATGAGCAGTTCTTC. Translation: CSVDAGGYNEQFF.

CDR3 bases: TGTGCCAGCAGTGATGAGGAGGAGACCCAGTACTTC. Its protein is CASSDEEETQYF. The chain is built from TRBV2 and TRBJ2-5; D gene unclear. The germline V and J ends were trimmed by 3 bases and 5 bases, with 7 bases remaining between them. This CDR3 contains 12 residues. Germline CDR1 is SNHLY and CDR2 is FYNNEI.

Notes on this clone: Other DNA sequences of this sample code for an identical CDR3. J is TRBJ1-3 and V is TRBV30; possible D gene TRBD1, 6 bases. Trimming removed 5 bases from V and 0 bases from J, with 11 bases in between. The CDR3 sequence is 14 residues long. From germline, CDR1 is GTSNPN and CDR2 SVGIG (reference sequence). The CDR3 protein is CAWGTGSSGNTIYF. The CDR3 DNA follows: TGTGCCTGGGGCACAGGGAGCTCTGGAAACACCATATATTTT.

The chain uses TRBV27 and TRBJ2-1; possible D gene TRBD2, 6 bases. The CDR3 covers 15 residues. The germline V and J ends were trimmed by 5 bases and 2 bases, with 13 bases remaining between them. Germline V gene data show CDR1 as MNHEY and CDR2 as SMNVEV (reference sequence). The CDR3 DNA sequence: TGTGCCAGCAGTAGTACCGGGGGTCCCTACAATGAGCAGTTCTTC. Protein product: CASSSTGGPYNEQFF.

This chain joins TRBV11-2 and TRBJ1-2; TRBD1 aligns across 10 bases. There are 15 residues in the CDR3. Trimming at V came to 5 bases and at J to 10 bases, leaving 13 bases not matched to a gene. From germline, CDR1 is SGHAT and CDR2 FQNNGV. The CDR3 region has the DNA TGTGCCAGCAGCGCCTGGGACAGGGGCCCTCAAGACTACACCTTC. Translating gives CASSAWDRGPQDYTF.

The chain joins TRBV28 to TRBJ2-1; tentatively, D is TRBD2 (5 bases). The CDR3 contains 17 residues. V lost 4 bases, J lost 0 bases, and 16 bases lay in between. The germline gives CDR1 MDHEN, CDR2 SYDVKM. This chain's CDR3 is CASSSIGGLSSYNEQFF. The CDR3 bases are TGTGCCAGCAGTTCGATTGGCGGGCTGAGCTCCTACAATGAGCAGTTCTTC.

This clone was observed a handful of times. The CDR3, as DNA: TGTGCCAGCAGCCTCCGCGCTGGCTCCTACGAGCAGTACTTC. This translates into CASSLRAGSYEQYF. This chain links TRBV14 with TRBJ2-7; unclear D gene. Germline assignment: CDR1 SGHDN and CDR2 FVKESK. V was clipped by 4 bases and J by 0 bases, with 10 bases between them. This CDR3 has 14 residues. Supplemented by reference TRBV14 and TRBJ2-7, the full variable domain reads EAGVTQFPSHSVIEKGQTVTLRCDPISGHDNLYWYRRVMGKEIKFLLHFVKESKQDESGMPNNRFLAERTGGTYSTLKVQPAELEDSGVYFCASSLRAGSYEQYFGPGTRLTVT.

This clone came up a few times. The chain combines TRBV7-9 with TRBJ2-7; TRBD1 is a possible D gene (6 bases). The V end lost 5 bases, the J end lost 2 bases, and 16 bases lay between the germline ends. In germline, CDR1 is SEHNR, CDR2 FQNEAQ (reference sequence). This CDR3 has 15 amino acids. The CDR3 spells CASSLTRQVTYEQYF. The DNA of the CDR3 is TGTGCCAGCAGCCTCACTAGACAGGTTACCTACGAGCAGTACTTC.

The V gene is TRBV7-6, the J gene TRBJ2-7; weak D call: TRBD2 (5 bases). Germline V lookup: CDR1 SGHVS, CDR2 FNYEAQ. The CDR3 has 13 residues. V shed 4 bases and J shed 7 bases, with 14 bases lying between them. The CDR3 is CASSSGSAREQYF. In DNA, the CDR3 is TGTGCCAGCAGCTCGGGGTCAGCGAGGGAGCAGTACTTC. The full variable domain, in which reference TRBV7-6 and TRBJ2-7 provide the parts outside the CDR3, is GAGVSQSPRYKVTKRGQDVALRCDPISGHVSLYWYRQALGQGPEFLTYFNYEAQQDKSGLPNDRFSAERPEGSISTLTIQRTEQRDSAMYRCASSSGSAREQYFGPGTRLTVT.

The V call is TRBV6-6, the J call TRBJ2-5, with D possibly TRBD1 on 5 matching bases. The CDR3 contains 12 residues. Per the germline V gene, CDR1 is MNHNY and CDR2 is SVGAGI (reference sequence). Trimming took 6 bases from V and 2 from J, leaving 7 bases between them. CDR3 region: CASRRQQETQYF. The CDR3 DNA is TGTGCCAGCAGGAGACAGCAAGAGACCCAGTACTTC.

This clone has only one observation. V and J are TRBV2 and TRBJ1-1; 9 nucleotides agree with TRBD1. In germline, CDR1 is SNHLY, CDR2 FYNNEI. V was clipped by 8 bases and J by 1 base; unmatched bases: 8. The CDR3 totals 15 residues. Here the CDR3 DNA reads TGTGCCAGCGGACCGGGGACAGGGTCGAACACTGAAGCTTTCTTT. Its translation: CASGPGTGSNTEAFF. Based on the CDR3 plus reference TRBV2 and TRBJ1-1, the full variable domain is EPEVTQTPSHQVTQMGQEVILRCVPISNHLYFYWYRQILGQKVEFLVSFYNNEISEKSEIFDDQFSVERPDGSNFTLKIRSTKLEDSAMYFCASGPGTGSNTEAFFGQGTRLTVV.

The chain joins TRBV6-1 to TRBJ2-7; possible D gene TRBD2, 6 bases. The length of the CDR3 is 15 residues. The V end was cut by 2 bases, the J end by 4 bases, with 15 bases between. In germline, CDR1 is MNHNS, CDR2 SASEGT. The CDR3 reads CASSEPGRGFYEQYF. The CDR3 DNA reads as TGTGCCAGCAGTGAACCGGGACGGGGGTTTTACGAGCAGTACTTC.

The V gene is TRBV28, the J gene TRBJ2-5; no definite D call. There are 12 residues in the CDR3. Between the trimmed V and J ends, which lost 5 bases and 0 bases, there was a span of 4 bases. The germline CDR1 and CDR2 sequences are MDHEN and SYDVKM. The CDR3: CASSQYQETQYF. The CDR3 coding sequence is TGTGCCAGCAGTCAGTACCAAGAGACCCAGTACTTC. The full variable domain, completed using reference TRBV28 and TRBJ2-5, is DVKVTQSSRYLVKRTGEKVFLECVQDMDHENMFWYRQDPGLGLRLIYFSYDVKMKEKGDIPEGYSVSREKKERFSLILESASTNQTSMYLCASSQYQETQYFGPGTRLLVL.

This clone has just a few counts. J is TRBJ1-4 and V is TRBV27, with unresolved D. Germline loops: CDR1 MNHEY, CDR2 SMNVEV (reference sequence). This CDR3 contains 15 residues. V was cut by 5 bases and J by 2 bases, with 12 bases left in between. CDR3 amino acids: CASSPREYTNEKLFF. CDR3 coding DNA: TGTGCCAGCAGTCCTCGGGAGTATACTAATGAAAAACTGTTTTTT.

The chain employs TRBV2 and TRBJ1-2, with 11 nucleotides matching TRBD1. V lost 4 bases, J lost 4 bases, and 17 bases stayed unmatched. Per germline, CDR1 SNHLY and CDR2 FYNNEI. This CDR3 has 19 amino acids. In DNA form, the CDR3 reads TGTGCCAGCAGTGGTTTTTCCCCCCCGGGACAGGGGGAAGGCTATGGCTACACCTTC. As protein: CASSGFSPPGQGEGYGYTF.